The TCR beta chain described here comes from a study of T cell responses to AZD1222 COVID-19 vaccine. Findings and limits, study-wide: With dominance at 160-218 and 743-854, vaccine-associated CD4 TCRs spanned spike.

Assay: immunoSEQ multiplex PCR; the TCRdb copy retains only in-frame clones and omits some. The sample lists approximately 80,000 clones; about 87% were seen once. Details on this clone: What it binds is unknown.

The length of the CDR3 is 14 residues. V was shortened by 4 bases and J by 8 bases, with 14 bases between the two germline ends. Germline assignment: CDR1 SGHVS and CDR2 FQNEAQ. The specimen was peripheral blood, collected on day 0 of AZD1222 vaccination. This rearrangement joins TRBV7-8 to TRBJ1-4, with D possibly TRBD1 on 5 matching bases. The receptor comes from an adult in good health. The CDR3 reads CASSSDTGREKLFF. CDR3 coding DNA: TGTGCCAGCAGCTCGGACACCGGGCGGGAAAAACTGTTTTTT.